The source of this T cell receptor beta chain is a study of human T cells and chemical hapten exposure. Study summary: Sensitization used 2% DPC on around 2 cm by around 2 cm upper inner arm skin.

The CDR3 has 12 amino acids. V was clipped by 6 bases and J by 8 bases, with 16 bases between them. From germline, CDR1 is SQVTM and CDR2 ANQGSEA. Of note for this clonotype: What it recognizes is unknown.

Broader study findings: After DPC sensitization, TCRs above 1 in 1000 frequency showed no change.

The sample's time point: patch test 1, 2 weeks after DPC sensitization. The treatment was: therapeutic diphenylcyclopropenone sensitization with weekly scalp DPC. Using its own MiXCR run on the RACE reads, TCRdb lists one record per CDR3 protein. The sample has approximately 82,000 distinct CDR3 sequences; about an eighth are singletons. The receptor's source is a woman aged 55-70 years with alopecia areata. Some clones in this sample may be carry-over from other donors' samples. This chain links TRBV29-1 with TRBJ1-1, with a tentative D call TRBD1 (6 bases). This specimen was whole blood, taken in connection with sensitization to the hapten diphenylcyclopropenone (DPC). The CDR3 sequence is CSVYRDPLEAFF. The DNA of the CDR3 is TGCAGCGTATACAGGGACCCGTTGGAAGCTTTCTTT.